This T cell receptor beta chain appears in the sequencing data of a study of T cell responses to AZD1222 COVID-19 vaccine. Here immunoSEQ multiplex PCR was the method, and the copy in TCRdb shows in-frame clones only, minus some. The repertoire holds over 150,000 clones, with approximately 86% as singletons. Study findings and constraints: Scientists sampled the repertoires only once the peak T cell response had passed.

A word on this clone: The antigen is not known. Its ends do not fully match the called genes, so a read error is possible.

The CDR3 covers 12 residues. Germline assignment: CDR1 LNHDA and CDR2 SQIVND (reference sequence). The source was peripheral blood, collected on day 0 of AZD1222 vaccination. The J gene is TRBJ2-7, the V gene TRBV19; D gene unclear. The sequence was collected from an adult in good health. The CDR3 protein is CASGIGVGEQYF. The CDR3 nucleotides read TGTGCCAGTGGTATTGGCGTGGGCGAGCAGTACTTC.